These 13 T cell receptor beta chains came from one sample sequenced in a study of T cell responses to AZD1222 COVID-19 vaccine (dated by TCRdb to about 2021). The library was produced with the immunoSEQ multiplex PCR assay. TCRdb carries this immuneACCESS record with in-frame sequences only. Its versions omit some clonotypes, under half of them owing to an unresolved V gene in the studies checked, with the rest unexplained. For this sample the table gives some 120,000 clones, of which approximately 85% were detected only once. The top ten constitute roughly 4.3% of the sample. Interpreted using the paper, the time point label stands for: baseline before first vaccination. In light of the paper, this sample's treatment or condition label describes: meningococcal conjugate vaccine given as trial control. The sequencing used peripheral blood, collected on day 0 of MenACWY control vaccination. These receptor sequences come from an adult in good health.

This rearrangement joins TRBV11-3 to TRBJ1-1; no firm D call. The V gene lost 1 base and the J gene lost 4 bases, with 7 bases spanning the gap. Germline V gene sequence: CDR1 SGHNT, CDR2 YENEEA. This CDR3 comprises 13 residues. The CDR3 loop reads CASSLVGGTEAFF. For the CDR3, the DNA is TGTGCCAGCAGCTTAGTCGGTGGCACTGAAGCTTTCTTT. The entire variable domain, with the rest obtained from reference TRBV11-3 and TRBJ1-1, is as follows: EAGVVQSPRYKIIEKKQPVAFWCNPISGHNTLYWYLQNLGQGPELLIRYENEEAVDDSQLPKDRFSAERLKGVDSTLKIQPAELGDSAVYLCASSLVGGTEAFFGQGTRLTVV.

The chain uses TRBV2 and TRBJ2-5; 11 nucleotides agree with TRBD2. V trimming: 1 base; J trimming: 5 bases; junction bases outside the gene matches: 3. The length of the CDR3 is 15 residues. Germline V lookup: CDR1 SNHLY, CDR2 FYNNEI. The CDR3 protein is CASSEELAGAETQYF. The CDR3 DNA reads TGTGCCAGCAGTGAAGAACTAGCGGGGGCGGAGACCCAGTACTTC.

This clone turned up a few times. This chain uses TRBV19 with TRBJ1-1; no definite D call. V lost 4 bases and J lost 1, with 10 bases in between. Germline V gene lookup returns CDR1 LNHDA and CDR2 SQIVND (reference sequence). The CDR3 covers 14 residues. The DNA for the CDR3 is TGTGCCAGTAGTAAAGGACGGGCGAACACTGAAGCTTTCTTT. It encodes CASSKGRANTEAFF. Looking up the rest from reference TRBV19 and TRBJ1-1 gives the full variable domain: DGGITQSPKYLFRKEGQNVTLSCEQNLNHDAMYWYRQDPGQGLRLIYYSQIVNDFQKGDIAEGYSVSREKKESFPLTVTSAQKNPTAFYLCASSKGRANTEAFFGQGTRLTVV.

The V and J genes are TRBV18 and TRBJ2-1; D is uncertain. Germline values: CDR1 KGHSH, CDR2 LQKENI. Between the trimmed V and J ends, which lost 6 bases and 9 bases, there was a span of 18 bases. The CDR3 spans 14 residues. The CDR3 nucleotides are TGTGCCAGCTCCAAGGCAGGTTCATTTGGTGAGCAGTTCTTC. Its translation: CASSKAGSFGEQFF.

The chain is built from TRBV19 and TRBJ1-4; 7 bases line up with TRBD1. The ends lost 3 bases at V and 4 bases at J; junction bases unmatched: 5. Germline V gene data show CDR1 as LNHDA and CDR2 as SQIVND (reference sequence). The CDR3 extends over 15 amino acids. CDR3 nucleotides: TGTGCCAGTAGTATCGGGACAGTCATTAATGAAAAACTGTTTTTT. This encodes CASSIGTVINEKLFF.

CDR3 sequence (DNA): TGTGCCAGCAGCTTATTGAGGAACACTGAAGCTTTCTTT. It specifies CASSLLRNTEAFF. J is TRBJ1-1 and V is TRBV7-3, with D hard to call. The CDR3 loop spans 13 amino acids. CDR1 SGHTA and CDR2 FQGTGA come from the germline V gene. Trimming stripped 2 bases from V and 1 base from J, with 5 bases between.

The J gene is TRBJ1-1, the V gene TRBV19; 8 bases are shared with TRBD1. Germline V lookup: CDR1 LNHDA, CDR2 SQIVND (reference sequence). The CDR3 length is 15 residues. Trimming at V came to 2 bases and at J to 0 bases, leaving 2 bases not matched to a gene. The CDR3 region is CASSIQGAMNTEAFF. CDR3 sequence (DNA): TGTGCCAGTAGTATACAGGGGGCCATGAACACTGAAGCTTTCTTT.

V usage is TRBV3-1 (or the pseudogene TRBV3-2) and J usage is TRBJ2-1; 7 bases are a match to TRBD2. V shed 4 bases and J 6 bases; nucleotides not matched to a gene: 24. CDR1 and CDR2 from the germline V gene are LGHDT and YNNKEL (reference sequence). The CDR3 spans 20 residues. CDR3 loop: CASSRRAGTTQVLPGNEQFF. The DNA of the CDR3 is TGTGCCAGCAGCCGAAGAGCCGGGACTACCCAAGTTTTACCCGGCAATGAGCAGTTCTTC.

The chain couples TRBV6-5 to TRBJ1-6; possible D gene TRBD1, 5 bases. The V gene lost 6 bases and the J gene lost 10 bases, with 16 bases spanning the gap. Germline CDR1 MNHEY, CDR2 SVGAGI. The CDR3 is made up of 14 amino acids. The CDR3 DNA reads TGTGCCAGCAGGGACGCGCAGGGTGGGTCACCCCTCCACTTT. Protein sequence: CASRDAQGGSPLHF.

The V gene is TRBV18, the J gene TRBJ2-5; D might be TRBD2 (7 bases). This CDR3 contains 17 residues. Trimming removed 0 bases at V and 2 bases at J, with 16 bases between. The germline CDR1 and CDR2 sequences are KGHSH and LQKENI. The CDR3 sequence: CASSPPGGAWKQETQYF. CDR3 nucleotide sequence: TGTGCCAGCTCACCACCGGGGGGGGCCTGGAAACAAGAGACCCAGTACTTC.

This clone was found once. The chain is built from TRBV5-5 and TRBJ1-5; the match to TRBD1 covers 8 bases. Germline CDR1 reads SGHKS; CDR2 reads YYEKEE (reference sequence). The J segment lost 2 bases and the V segment lost 4 bases, leaving 14 bases of the junction unmatched. The CDR3 contains 18 residues. CDR3 sequence reads: CASSRGQGGHMGNQPQHF. The CDR3 nucleotides are TGTGCCAGCAGCCGTGGACAGGGAGGGCACATGGGCAATCAGCCCCAGCATTTT.

In its sample, this clone was seen once. This rearrangement joins TRBV3-1 (or the pseudogene TRBV3-2) to TRBJ2-1; 8 bases agree with TRBD2. Germline V gene lookup returns CDR1 LGHDT and CDR2 YNNKEL (reference sequence). The CDR3 length is 17 residues. J lost 6 bases, V lost 1 base, and 11 bases had no gene match. CDR3: CASSQGVGGASRNEQFF. As DNA, the CDR3 is TGTGCCAGCAGCCAAGGGGTCGGGGGGGCCTCGCGCAATGAGCAGTTCTTC.

The chain uses TRBV19 and TRBJ1-6; D is unclear. V was cut by 4 bases and J by 6 bases, with 19 bases left in between. The germline V gene encodes CDR1 LNHDA and CDR2 SQIVND (reference sequence). There are 17 residues in the CDR3. The CDR3 sequence is CASSNSQAYTRNSPLHF. CDR3 DNA sequence: TGTGCCAGTAGTAATTCCCAGGCGTACACACGTAATTCACCCCTCCACTTT.